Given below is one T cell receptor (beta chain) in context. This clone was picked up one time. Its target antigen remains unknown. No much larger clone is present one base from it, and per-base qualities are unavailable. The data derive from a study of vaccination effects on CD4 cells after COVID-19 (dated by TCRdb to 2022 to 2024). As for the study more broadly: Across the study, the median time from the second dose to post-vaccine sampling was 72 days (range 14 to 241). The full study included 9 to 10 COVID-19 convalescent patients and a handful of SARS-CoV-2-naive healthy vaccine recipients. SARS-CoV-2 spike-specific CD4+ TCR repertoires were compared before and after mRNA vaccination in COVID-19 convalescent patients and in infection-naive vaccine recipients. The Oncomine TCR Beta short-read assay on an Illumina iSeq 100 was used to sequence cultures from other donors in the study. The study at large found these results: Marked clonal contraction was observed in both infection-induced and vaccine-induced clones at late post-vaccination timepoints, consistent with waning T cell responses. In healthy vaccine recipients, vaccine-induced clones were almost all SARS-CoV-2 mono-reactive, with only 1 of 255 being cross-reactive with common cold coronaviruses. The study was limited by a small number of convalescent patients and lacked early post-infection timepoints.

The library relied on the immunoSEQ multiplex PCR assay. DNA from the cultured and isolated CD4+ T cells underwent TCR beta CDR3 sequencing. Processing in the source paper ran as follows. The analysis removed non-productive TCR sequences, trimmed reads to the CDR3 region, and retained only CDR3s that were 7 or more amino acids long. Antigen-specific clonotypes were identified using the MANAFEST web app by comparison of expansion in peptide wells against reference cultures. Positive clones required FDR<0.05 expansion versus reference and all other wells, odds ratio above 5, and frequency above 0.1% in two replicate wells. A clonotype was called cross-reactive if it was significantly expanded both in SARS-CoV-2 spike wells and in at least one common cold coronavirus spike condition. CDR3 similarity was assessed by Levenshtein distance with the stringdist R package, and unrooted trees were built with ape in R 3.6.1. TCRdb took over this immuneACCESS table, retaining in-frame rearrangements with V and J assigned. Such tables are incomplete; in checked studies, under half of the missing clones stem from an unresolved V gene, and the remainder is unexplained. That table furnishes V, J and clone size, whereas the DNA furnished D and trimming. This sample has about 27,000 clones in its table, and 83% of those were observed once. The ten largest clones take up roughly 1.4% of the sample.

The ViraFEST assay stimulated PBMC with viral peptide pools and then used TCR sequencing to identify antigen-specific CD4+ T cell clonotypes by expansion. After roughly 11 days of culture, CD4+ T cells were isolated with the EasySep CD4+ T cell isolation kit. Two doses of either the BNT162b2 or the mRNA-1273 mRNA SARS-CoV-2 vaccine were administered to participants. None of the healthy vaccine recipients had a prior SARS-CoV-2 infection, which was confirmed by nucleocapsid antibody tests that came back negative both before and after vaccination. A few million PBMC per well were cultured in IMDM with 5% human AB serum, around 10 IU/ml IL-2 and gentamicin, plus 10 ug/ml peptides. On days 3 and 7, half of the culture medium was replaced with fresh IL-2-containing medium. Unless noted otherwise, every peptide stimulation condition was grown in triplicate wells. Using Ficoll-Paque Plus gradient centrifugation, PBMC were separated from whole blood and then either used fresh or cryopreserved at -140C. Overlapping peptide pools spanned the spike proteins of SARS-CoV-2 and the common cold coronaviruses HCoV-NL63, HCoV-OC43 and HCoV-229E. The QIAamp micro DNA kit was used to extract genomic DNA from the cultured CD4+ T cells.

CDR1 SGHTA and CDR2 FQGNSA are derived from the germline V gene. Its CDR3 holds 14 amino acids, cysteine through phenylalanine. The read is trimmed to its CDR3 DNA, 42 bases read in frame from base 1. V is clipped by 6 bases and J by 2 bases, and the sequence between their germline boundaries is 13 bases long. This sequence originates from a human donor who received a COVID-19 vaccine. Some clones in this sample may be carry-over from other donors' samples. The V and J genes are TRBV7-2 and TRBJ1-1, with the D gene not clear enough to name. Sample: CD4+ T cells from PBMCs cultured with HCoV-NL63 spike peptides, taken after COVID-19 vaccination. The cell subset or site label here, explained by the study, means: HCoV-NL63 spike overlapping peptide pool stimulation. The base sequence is TGTGCCAGCAGGTCGGCGCGGTACAACACTGAAGCTTTCTTT. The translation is CASRSARYNTEAFF.